Shown below are 19 T cell receptor beta chains from a single sample sequenced in a study of OX40 agonist ivuxolimab in advanced cancers. Using immunoSEQ multiplex PCR, the repertoire was profiled, and TCRdb retains in-frame clones only, with some absent. The data contain roughly 62,000 clones, around 84% of them singletons. Sequenced here: CD4+ or CD8+ T cells sorted from blood, sampled in a trial of the OX40 agonist ivuxolimab. These TCRs come from an adult with an advanced solid tumor such as melanoma, head and neck, liver or kidney cancer.

This chain uses TRBV7-9 with TRBJ2-1; a possible D gene is TRBD1 (6 bases). The germline CDR1 and CDR2 sequences are SEHNR and FQNEAQ (reference sequence). This CDR3 is 16 amino acids long. V lost 2 bases and J 2 bases, leaving 13 bases between the germline ends. This chain's CDR3 is CASSLMGAVPYNEQFF. As DNA, the CDR3 is TGTGCCAGCAGCTTAATGGGGGCGGTTCCCTACAATGAGCAGTTCTTC.

As regards this clone: Its ends do not fully match the called genes, so a read error is possible. The J gene is TRBJ2-1, the V gene TRBV7-7; no reliable D call. Germline values: CDR1 SSHAT, CDR2 FNYEAQ (reference sequence). The CDR3 runs to 13 residues. CDR3 coding DNA: TGTGCTAGCAGCCGAGACTTAAACAATGAGCAGTTCTTC. Encoded protein: CASSRDLNNEQFF.

The chain is built from TRBV7-2 and TRBJ2-7, with 8 bases fitting TRBD2. Germline V gene sequence: CDR1 SGHTA, CDR2 FQGNSA. The CDR3 spans 15 residues. V was clipped by 2 bases and J by 6 bases; unmatched bases: 9. In nucleotides, the CDR3 is TGTGCCAGCAGCTTACAAGCGGGAGTGGAATTCGAGCAGTACTTC. The encoded protein is CASSLQAGVEFEQYF.

In this sample, this clone turned up once. V gene TRBV15 combines with J gene TRBJ2-5; tentatively, D is TRBD2 (6 bases). The last part of the DNA fits TRBJ2-7 better; the J call may be wrong. Germline loops: CDR1 LNHNV, CDR2 YYDKDF (reference sequence). The CDR3 runs 16 residues. The CDR3 reads CATSRGGSGDPYEQYF. In DNA, the CDR3 is TGTGCCACCAGCAGAGGTGGATCGGGAGATCCCTACGAGCAGTACTTC.

The chain is built from TRBV5-1 and TRBJ1-2; a possible D gene is TRBD1 (6 bases). V was trimmed by 3 bases and J by 2 bases, leaving 8 bases between them. The CDR3 length is 13 residues. Germline lookup yields CDR1 SGHRS and CDR2 YFSETQ. The chain's CDR3 is CASSSTGNYGYTF. CDR3 nucleotide sequence: TGCGCCAGCAGCTCCACAGGGAACTATGGCTACACCTTC.

The chain is built from TRBV7-2 and TRBJ2-7; D not resolved. V dropped 5 bases and J dropped 0 bases, with 11 bases sitting between them. The CDR3 sequence is 14 residues long. CDR1 and CDR2 (germline): SGHTA, FQGNSA. In DNA, the CDR3 is TGTGCCAGCAGCCCCCCTGAGAGCTCCTACGAGCAGTACTTC. This translates into CASSPPESSYEQYF.

The V gene is TRBV4-1, the J gene TRBJ2-7, with 7 bases matching TRBD2. Trimming at V came to 4 bases and at J to 3 bases, leaving 6 bases not matched to a gene. Germline V gene data show CDR1 as MGHRA and CDR2 as YSYEKL. The CDR3 totals 14 residues. DNA for the CDR3: TGCGCCAGCAGCCCCTGGGGGGGTTTCTACGAGCAGTACTTC. This codes for CASSPWGGFYEQYF.

V is TRBV28 and J is TRBJ2-5; 8 positions agree with TRBD2. The CDR3 runs 11 residues. Germline CDR1 MDHEN, CDR2 SYDVKM. V lost 10 bases to trimming and J lost 4 bases; unmatched junction nucleotides: 2. The CDR3 DNA is TGTGCCACGGGGGGGGCAGAGACCCAGTACTTC. This codes for CATGGAETQYF.

The chain uses TRBV30 and TRBJ2-7; 13 nucleotides match TRBD2. Losses at the gene ends were 2 bases for V and 0 bases for J; bases not matched to a gene: 13. Germline V lookup: CDR1 GTSNPN, CDR2 SVGIG (reference sequence). The CDR3 sequence is 19 residues long. CDR3 coding DNA: TGTGCCTGGAGTCCCCCGGGACTAGCGGGAAGAAGGAGCTCCTACGAGCAGTACTTC. This gives the protein CAWSPPGLAGRRSSYEQYF. Full variable domain (outside the CDR3, taken from reference TRBV30 and TRBJ2-7): SQTIHQWPATLVQPVGSPLSLECTVEGTSNPNLYWYRQAAGRGLQLLFYSVGIGQISSEVPQNLSASRPQDRQFILSSKKLLLSDSGFYLCAWSPPGLAGRRSSYEQYFGPGTRLTVT.

This clone was counted a few times. CDR3 DNA sequence: TGTGCCAGCAGCTTAGATCGTTCCGCTGGCCTCGAGCAGTACTTC. Its protein product is CASSLDRSAGLEQYF. The V gene is TRBV11-2, the J gene TRBJ2-7; D gene uncertain. Germline assignment: CDR1 SGHAT and CDR2 FQNNGV. The V end lost 0 bases, the J end lost 6 bases, and 15 bases lay between the germline ends. The CDR3 is made up of 15 amino acids.

The chain is built from TRBV30 and TRBJ2-3, with 7 bases that match TRBD2. The ends lost 2 bases at V and 11 bases at J; junction bases unmatched: 10. Germline V lookup: CDR1 GTSNPN, CDR2 SVGIG (reference sequence). The length of the CDR3 is 13 residues. CDR3 amino acids: CAWSIGSGNLQYF. As DNA, the CDR3 is TGTGCCTGGAGTATAGGCAGCGGGAACCTGCAGTATTTT. The whole variable domain, filled in from reference TRBV30 and TRBJ2-3, reads SQTIHQWPATLVQPVGSPLSLECTVEGTSNPNLYWYRQAAGRGLQLLFYSVGIGQISSEVPQNLSASRPQDRQFILSSKKLLLSDSGFYLCAWSIGSGNLQYFGPGTRLTVL.

The chain recombines TRBV7-2 with TRBJ1-5; the D is unclear. This CDR3 region has 13 residues. From germline, CDR1 is SGHTA and CDR2 FQGNSA. V lost 3 bases and J 4 bases, leaving 7 bases between the germline ends. The CDR3 DNA reads as TGTGCCAGCAGCTTTGTCGGGAATCAGCCCCAGCATTTT. Its translation: CASSFVGNQPQHF.

The chain uses TRBV11-3 and TRBJ2-1; D not certain. V dropped 6 bases and J dropped 8 bases, with 17 bases sitting between them. Germline V gene sequence: CDR1 SGHNT, CDR2 YENEEA. CDR3 length: 14 residues. Here the CDR3 reads CASSPPWAFHEQFF. The CDR3 nucleotides read TGTGCCAGCAGTCCACCTTGGGCGTTCCATGAGCAGTTCTTC.

The chain uses TRBV19 and TRBJ2-2, with D tentatively TRBD1 (5 bases). In germline, CDR1 is LNHDA, CDR2 SQIVND (reference sequence). Trimming stripped 9 bases from V and 1 base from J, with 15 bases between. The CDR3 covers 15 residues. CDR3 region: CASRQNLLNTGELFF. DNA for the CDR3: TGTGCCAGCCGACAGAACCTCTTGAACACCGGGGAGCTGTTTTTT.

This clone showed up just once. V and J are TRBV18 and TRBJ2-6; D remains ambiguous. V lost 2 bases, J lost 0 bases, and 5 bases lay in between. This CDR3 is built from 15 residues. The germline V gene has CDR1 KGHSH and CDR2 LQKENI. This chain's CDR3 is CASSPGSSGANVLTF. CDR3 nucleotide sequence: TGTGCCAGCTCACCAGGAAGCTCTGGGGCCAACGTCCTGACTTTC.

This clone is a singleton in its sample. The chain couples TRBV7-2 to TRBJ2-2; D is ambiguous. V gave up 6 bases and J gave up 1 base, with 3 bases separating them. Germline lookup yields CDR1 SGHTA and CDR2 FQGNSA. This CDR3 contains 12 residues. CDR3 residues: CASRGNTGELFF. The CDR3, as DNA: TGTGCCAGCAGAGGGAACACCGGGGAGCTGTTTTTT.

The chain carries TRBV28 and TRBJ1-2, with a tentative D call TRBD1 (6 bases). Germline CDR1 and CDR2: MDHEN and SYDVKM. The CDR3 sequence is 14 residues long. Trimming pared 3 bases from V and 2 bases from J, leaving 10 bases between. CDR3 bases: TGTGCCAGCAGTTTTGCAGGGGAAAACTATGGCTACACCTTC. As protein: CASSFAGENYGYTF.

The chain combines TRBV4-1 with TRBJ2-2, with D hard to call. The germline V gene encodes CDR1 MGHRA and CDR2 YSYEKL. The CDR3 consists of 14 residues. The V end was cut by 1 base, the J end by 8 bases, with 11 bases between. CDR3 loop: CASSQGGRGGELFF. The CDR3 DNA sequence: TGCGCCAGCAGCCAAGGCGGAAGAGGAGGGGAGCTGTTTTTT.

V gene TRBV6-1 combines with J gene TRBJ2-3; tentative D call: TRBD1 (6 bases). V dropped 4 bases and J dropped 2 bases, with 16 bases sitting between them. Germline V CDR1 and CDR2: MNHNS, SASEGT. The CDR3 has 16 amino acids. This chain's CDR3 is CASSVRQATSTDTQYF. In DNA, the CDR3 is TGTGCCAGCAGTGTTAGACAGGCCACTTCCACAGATACGCAGTATTTT.